What follows are 21 T cell receptor beta chains derived from one specimen sequenced in a study of technical replicates of blood from a few donors. Produced via immunoSEQ multiplex PCR; TCRdb's table is partial and in-frame only. Among 60,000 to 70,000 clones listed, approximately 84% were seen once. The sample consisted of PBMCs. These receptors were taken from a human donor in good health. Some clones in this sample may be carry-over from other donors' samples.

The chain recombines TRBV30 with TRBJ1-2; D is uncertain. CDR1 is GTSNPN, CDR2 SVGIG, per germline (reference sequence). The CDR3 sequence is 13 residues long. V lost 7 bases, J lost 2 bases, and 14 bases lay in between. This CDR3 is CASNLGRNYGYTF. CDR3 DNA sequence: TGTGCCTCCAATTTAGGGAGGAACTATGGCTACACCTTC.

This sequence joins TRBV5-4 and TRBJ1-2; D is possibly TRBD1 (5 bases). The CDR3 length is 14 residues. Trimming took 1 base from V and 8 from J, leaving 15 bases between them. Germline CDR1 and CDR2: SGHNT and YYREEE (reference sequence). The CDR3 DNA sequence: TGTGCCAGCAGCTTGACCGGACACGGAAGCGGCTACACCTTC. Protein sequence: CASSLTGHGSGYTF.

CDR3 sequence: CASSQDLPAVYEQYF. The CDR3 nucleotides read TGCGCCAGCAGCCAAGATCTCCCAGCGGTCTACGAGCAGTACTTC. The chain links TRBV4-3 to TRBJ2-7; maybe TRBD2 (5 bases). The CDR3 has 15 residues. Trimming cost V 0 bases and J 3 bases, with 12 bases left between them. Germline V gene lookup returns CDR1 LGHNA and CDR2 YSLEER.

The rearrangement joins TRBV9 to TRBJ1-1; perhaps TRBD1 as D (5 bases). V shed 4 bases and J shed 5 bases, with 18 bases lying between them. Per the germline V gene, CDR1 is SGDLS and CDR2 is YYNGEE. This CDR3 has 15 residues. CDR3 in DNA: TGTGCCAGCAGCAGCCAGGGAGGCCGAGGGACTGAAGCTTTCTTT. Translation gives CASSSQGGRGTEAFF.

The J gene is TRBJ2-3, the V gene TRBV4-1; D ambiguous. Trimming took 6 bases from V and 3 from J, leaving 4 bases between them. The CDR3 is 11 residues long. Germline lookup yields CDR1 MGHRA and CDR2 YSYEKL. The CDR3 coding sequence is TGCGCCAGCAGTAGAACAGATACGCAGTATTTT. This sequence encodes CASSRTDTQYF.

The chain uses TRBV19 and TRBJ2-7; TRBD1 agrees at 7 bases. The CDR3 sequence is 13 residues long. Germline V gives CDR1 LNHDA, CDR2 SQIVND (reference sequence). V shed 5 bases, J shed 7 bases, and the junction held 8 bases outside the gene matches. CDR3 loop: CASSPPTGLEQYF. The CDR3 nucleotides read TGTGCCAGTAGTCCACCGACAGGGTTAGAGCAGTACTTC.

In its sample, this clone was seen once. The V call is TRBV7-8, the J call TRBJ1-2, with D unresolved. Trimming shortened V by 4 bases and J by 2 bases, and 5 bases separated the two germline ends. The CDR3 runs to 12 residues. Germline V gene lookup returns CDR1 SGHVS and CDR2 FQNEAQ. As DNA, the CDR3 is TGTGCCAGCAGCTCCCGGAACTATGGCTACACCTTC. It specifies CASSSRNYGYTF.

This sequence joins TRBV7-8 and TRBJ1-2, with D perhaps TRBD1 (6 bases). CDR3 size: 15 residues. CDR1 and CDR2 (germline): SGHVS, FQNEAQ. The V end was cut by 3 bases, the J end by 6 bases, with 17 bases between. As DNA, the CDR3 is TGTGCCAGCAGCTTGGTTGGGGGGGCAAGAAATGGCTACACCTTC. Translation: CASSLVGGARNGYTF.

This clone was observed once. The chain joins TRBV5-6 to TRBJ1-2; D is unresolved. The CDR3 spans 12 residues. Deletions cut 1 base from V and 4 bases from J, with 5 bases between. The germline V gene encodes CDR1 SGHDT and CDR2 YYEEEE. The CDR3 reads CASSLSSYGYTF. The CDR3 DNA sequence: TGTGCCAGCAGCTTGTCCAGCTATGGCTACACCTTC.

This rearrangement joins TRBV2 to TRBJ1-6; 7 nucleotides agree with TRBD1. Trimming cost V 7 bases and J 6 bases; bases outside gene matches: 6. Germline V gene data show CDR1 as SNHLY and CDR2 as FYNNEI. The CDR3 consists of 14 residues. DNA of the CDR3: TGTGCCAGCAACCTACAGGGGACTAATTCACCCCTCCACTTT. It codes for CASNLQGTNSPLHF.

The chain carries TRBV4-2 and TRBJ2-7; 14 nucleotides agree with TRBD2. The junction had 13 bases not matched to a gene; V was cut back by 4 bases and J by 2 bases. The CDR3 is 19 residues long. Germline lookup yields CDR1 LGHNA and CDR2 YNFKEQ. CDR3 amino acids: CASSPRGGTSGSPPYEQYF. The CDR3 DNA is TGTGCCAGCAGCCCTAGAGGGGGGACTAGCGGGAGCCCTCCCTACGAGCAGTACTTC.

This chain links TRBV6-6 with TRBJ2-1, with 10 bases matching TRBD1. The CDR3 loop spans 16 amino acids. CDR1 and CDR2 (germline): MNHNY, SVGAGI (reference sequence). V lost 6 bases, J lost 0 bases, and 5 bases stayed unmatched. As DNA, the CDR3 is TGTGCCAGCAGGGAGACAGGGGGCAGCTCCTACAATGAGCAGTTCTTC. Amino acid sequence: CASRETGGSSYNEQFF.

This clone was picked up one time. V is TRBV19 and J is TRBJ2-1, with 7 bases fitting TRBD1. J was trimmed by 6 bases and V by 5 bases; bases with no gene match: 13. This CDR3 spans 16 amino acids. The V gene's germline CDR1 is LNHDA and CDR2 SQIVND (reference sequence). DNA of the CDR3: TGTGCCAGTAGTGCCGCCCGACAGGGAAATGGCAATGAGCAGTTCTTC. Translating gives CASSAARQGNGNEQFF.

The chain links TRBV4-1 to TRBJ2-1; possibly TRBD1 for D (6 bases). CDR1 is MGHRA, CDR2 YSYEKL, per germline. Trimming took 0 bases from V and 9 from J, leaving 15 bases between them. This CDR3 is built from 15 residues. CDR3 sequence (DNA): TGCGCCAGCAGCCAAGAAGGTCCAGGGGTGGGTGAGCAGTTCTTC. The encoded protein is CASSQEGPGVGEQFF.

For this clone: Other DNA sequences within the sample encode an identical CDR3. The V call is TRBV5-6, the J call TRBJ1-4; TRBD1 might be the D (5 bases). The germline gives CDR1 SGHDT, CDR2 YYEEEE. The CDR3 sequence is 15 residues long. The V and J ends lost 4 bases and 4 bases respectively, with 14 bases between them. The CDR3 nucleotides are TGTGCCAGCAGCACACGCGACAGTTTTAATGAAAAACTGTTTTTT. Its translation: CASSTRDSFNEKLFF.

This rearrangement joins TRBV14 to TRBJ2-3; TRBD1 matches at 7 bases. V shed 1 base, J shed 7 bases, and the junction held 20 bases outside the gene matches. The CDR3 sequence is 19 residues long. Germline CDR1 reads SGHDN; CDR2 reads FVKESK. For the CDR3, the DNA is TGTGCCAGCAGCCAAGGCTACTCCCCTCGACAGGGTGGCCGCCATACGCAGTATTTT. Translating it yields CASSQGYSPRQGGRHTQYF.

This chain uses TRBV7-2 with TRBJ1-5, with unresolved D. The CDR3 runs to 13 residues. Germline CDR1 SGHTA, CDR2 FQGNSA. V lost 1 base and J 5 bases, leaving 6 bases between the germline ends. CDR3 in DNA: TGTGCCAGCAGCTTAGTACGAGATCAGCCCCAGCATTTT. This codes for CASSLVRDQPQHF.

The V call is TRBV27, the J call TRBJ2-3; weak D call: TRBD2 (6 bases). Germline-derived CDR1 and CDR2 are MNHEY and SMNVEV (reference sequence). This CDR3 is 15 amino acids long. The germline V and J ends were trimmed by 8 bases and 5 bases, with 20 bases remaining between them. This chain's CDR3 is CASGDRKLARDTQYF. CDR3 DNA: TGTGCCAGCGGGGACCGAAAACTAGCTAGAGATACGCAGTATTTT.

This clone turned up a few times. The chain uses TRBV6-1 and TRBJ1-3; D may be TRBD1 (6 bases). The length of the CDR3 is 13 residues. The V end lost 6 bases, the J end lost 4 bases, and 10 bases lay between the germline ends. The V gene's germline CDR1 is MNHNS and CDR2 SASEGT. The CDR3 reads CASSRGAGNTIYF. CDR3 nucleotide sequence: TGTGCCAGCAGCAGGGGCGCAGGAAACACCATATATTTT.

The rearrangement joins TRBV29-1 to TRBJ2-2; possible D gene TRBD2, 5 bases. The V and J ends lost 1 base and 2 bases respectively, with 8 bases between them. The CDR3 has 14 amino acids. Germline-derived CDR1 and CDR2 are SQVTM and ANQGSEA. CDR3 nucleotide sequence: TGCAGCGTTGAAGTCCGGGAAAACACCGGGGAGCTGTTTTTT. This sequence encodes CSVEVRENTGELFF.

This clone appeared a few times. V is TRBV2 and J is TRBJ2-6; D is unclear. This CDR3 is built from 15 residues. Germline-derived CDR1 and CDR2 are SNHLY and FYNNEI. V shed 4 bases and J shed 1 base, with 8 bases lying between them. This chain's CDR3 is CASSATISGANVLTF. CDR3 DNA sequence: TGTGCCAGCAGTGCTACCATTTCTGGGGCCAACGTCCTGACTTTC.